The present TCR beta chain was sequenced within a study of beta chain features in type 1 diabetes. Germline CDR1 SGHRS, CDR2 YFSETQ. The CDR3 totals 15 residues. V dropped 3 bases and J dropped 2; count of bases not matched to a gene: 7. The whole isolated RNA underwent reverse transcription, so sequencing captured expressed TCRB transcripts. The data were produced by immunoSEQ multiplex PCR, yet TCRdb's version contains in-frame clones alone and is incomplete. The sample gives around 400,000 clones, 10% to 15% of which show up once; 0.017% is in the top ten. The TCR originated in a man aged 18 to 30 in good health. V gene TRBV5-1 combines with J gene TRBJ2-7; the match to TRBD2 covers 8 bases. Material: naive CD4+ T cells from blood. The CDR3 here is CASSSRTSQPYEQYF. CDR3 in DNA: TGCGCCAGCAGCTCACGGACTAGCCAGCCCTACGAGCAGTACTTC.